This passage covers 31 T cell receptor beta chains from one sample sequenced in a study of CD8 T cells in ankylosing spondylitis. TCRdb fed the 5' RACE reads into MiXCR, producing one record per CDR3 protein. The repertoire holds some 240,000 distinct CDR3 sequences, about 24% seen once, with 0.61% in the top ten. The sequencing sample was made of blood, either unsorted or a sorted T cell fraction (not recorded which). Receptors originate from a male donor with ankylosing spondylitis or in good health (not recorded which).

This clonotype was detected only a few times. Germline is not matched at one junction end, which may reflect a read error. The chain carries TRBV20-1 and TRBJ2-2; D may be TRBD1 or TRBD2 (5 bases each). The germline V gene encodes CDR1 DFQATT and CDR2 SNEGSKA (reference sequence). The CDR3 is made up of 16 amino acids. DNA of the CDR3: TGCAGTGCGAGAGACTCATGGGGGTCGAACACCGGGGAGCTGTTTTTT. It is translated as CSARDSWGSNTGELFF.

This clonotype was observed at least ten times. The chain combines TRBV5-1 with TRBJ2-3, with a weak D call TRBD2 (6 bases). V lost 3 bases and J 5 bases, leaving 10 bases between the germline ends. The germline V gene encodes CDR1 SGHRS and CDR2 YFSETQ. The CDR3 has 13 residues. The CDR3 loop reads CASSSGTLDTQYF. DNA of the CDR3: TGCGCCAGCAGCTCCGGGACTCTAGATACGCAGTATTTT.

The V and J genes are TRBV29-1 and TRBJ2-5; 7 positions match TRBD1. The V and J ends lost 8 bases and 5 bases, in that order; junction bases with no gene match: 11. Germline V CDR1 and CDR2: SQVTM, ANQGSEA. This CDR3 spans 13 amino acids. CDR3 in DNA: TGCAGCACTAAAGACAGGGTCATTGAGACCCAGTACTTC. Protein product: CSTKDRVIETQYF. The variable domain in full, completed from reference TRBV29-1 and TRBJ2-5, reads SAVISQKPSRDICQRGTSLTIQCQVDSQVTMMFWYRQQPGQSLTLIATANQGSEATYESGFVIDKFPISRPNLTFSTLTVSNMSPEDSSIYLCSTKDRVIETQYFGPGTRLLVL.

This clonotype occurred many times. This chain connects TRBV28 to TRBJ1-2; D unclear. The CDR3 extends over 12 amino acids. Between the trimmed V and J ends, which lost 5 bases and 2 bases, there was a span of 6 bases. Germline V gene data show CDR1 as MDHEN and CDR2 as SYDVKM. DNA of the CDR3: TGTGCCAGCAGTCTCGGGAACTATGGCTACACCTTC. Encoded protein: CASSLGNYGYTF.

This clonotype appeared many times. The DNA for the CDR3 is TGTGCCAGCAGCTTATTTGGTGATAGGAATGAGCAGTTCTTC. Its protein is CASSLFGDRNEQFF. The rearrangement uses TRBV7-8 and TRBJ2-1; D remains ambiguous. The length of the CDR3 is 14 residues. Deletions cut 2 bases from V and 7 bases from J, with 12 bases between. Germline V gene sequence: CDR1 SGHVS, CDR2 FQNEAQ.

The V call is TRBV20-1, the J call TRBJ2-3, with D unclear. The germline V gene has CDR1 DFQATT and CDR2 SNEGSKA (reference sequence). The germline V and J ends were trimmed by 6 bases and 2 bases, with 6 bases remaining between them. The CDR3 loop spans 11 amino acids. DNA of the CDR3: TGCAGTGCCCCCATCACAGATACGCAGTATTTT. Amino acids: CSAPITDTQYF.

This clonotype was seen repeatedly, ten times or more. This chain joins TRBV11-2 and TRBJ2-5; D is ambiguous. Trimming cost V 7 bases and J 0 bases, with 24 bases left between them. Germline V gene lookup returns CDR1 SGHAT and CDR2 FQNNGV. This CDR3 has 18 residues. This chain's CDR3 is CASNLSLREARYQETQYF. The CDR3 nucleotides are TGTGCCAGCAATTTAAGTCTCCGTGAGGCAAGGTACCAAGAGACCCAGTACTTC. The variable domain in full, completed from reference TRBV11-2 and TRBJ2-5, reads EAGVAQSPRYKIIEKRQSVAFWCNPISGHATLYWYQQILGQGPKLLIQFQNNGVVDDSQLPKDRFSAERLKGVDSTLKIQPAKLEDSAVYLCASNLSLREARYQETQYFGPGTRLLVL.

This clonotype was seen a few times. J is TRBJ1-5 and V is TRBV12-3 or TRBV12-4; no definite D call. The CDR3 covers 11 residues. The germline V and J ends were trimmed by 4 bases and 5 bases, with 3 bases remaining between them. The DNA for the CDR3 is TGTGCCAGCAGTTCTGATCAGCCCCAGCATTTT. It codes for CASSSDQPQHF.

J is TRBJ1-5 and V is TRBV3-1, with D maybe TRBD1 (6 bases). The CDR3 length is 15 residues. The germline gives CDR1 LGHDT, CDR2 YNNKEL (reference sequence). V lost 5 bases, J lost 6 bases, and 17 bases lay in between. CDR3 bases: TGTGCCAGCAGCACGTCCCGGGACACGGCTCAGCCCCAGCATTTT. Amino acid sequence: CASSTSRDTAQPQHF.

This rearrangement joins TRBV27 to TRBJ2-5; TRBD2 agrees at 7 bases. V was clipped by 2 bases and J by 5 bases; unmatched bases: 5. This CDR3 is built from 14 residues. Germline assignment: CDR1 MNHEY and CDR2 SMNVEV (reference sequence). The CDR3 bases are TGTGCCAGCAGTTTAGGGCTAGCGGTCGAGACCCAGTACTTC. Its translation: CASSLGLAVETQYF.

This clonotype was seen many times. J is TRBJ2-7 and V is TRBV20-1, with 9 bases matching TRBD1. The germline V gene has CDR1 DFQATT and CDR2 SNEGSKA (reference sequence). This CDR3 contains 14 residues. The trim removed 6 bases at V and 1 base at J, leaving 7 bases unmatched. In nucleotides, the CDR3 is TGCAGTGCAGACCGGGACAGGGAGTCCTACGAGCAGTACTTC. Translated, it gives CSADRDRESYEQYF.

V gene TRBV4-2 combines with J gene TRBJ2-1; TRBD2 matches 12 bases. CDR3 size: 15 residues. Germline trimming cut 2 bases from V and 8 bases from J; bases unmatched to any gene: 4. Germline lookup yields CDR1 LGHNA and CDR2 YNFKEQ. The CDR3 region has the DNA TGTGCCAGCAGCCAACCTAGCGGGGGGGCCTATGAGCAGTTCTTC. Translation: CASSQPSGGAYEQFF.

This clonotype has more than one count but fewer than ten. V is TRBV12-3 or TRBV12-4 and J is TRBJ2-7; D is possibly TRBD2 (5 bases). V was clipped by 4 bases and J by 2 bases, with 6 bases between them. CDR3 length equals 12 residues. CDR3 in DNA: TGTGCCAGCAGTTCCGGGGCCTACGAGCAGTACTTC. Its translation: CASSSGAYEQYF.

This clonotype was detected many times. This chain uses TRBV20-1 with TRBJ2-3, with D uncertain. CDR3 length: 11 residues. The germline V gene has CDR1 DFQATT and CDR2 SNEGSKA (reference sequence). Trimming removed 7 bases from V and 3 bases from J, with 8 bases in between. CDR3 DNA: TGCAGTGTAGCCTGGACAGATACGCAGTATTTT. Its protein is CSVAWTDTQYF.

Ten or more counts support this clonotype. The chain employs TRBV12-3 or TRBV12-4 and TRBJ1-6; D is uncertain. CDR3 size: 12 residues. Deletions cut 6 bases from V and 9 bases from J, with 9 bases between. The CDR3 loop is CASSLDISPLHF. The CDR3 DNA reads TGTGCCAGCAGCCTCGACATTTCACCCCTCCACTTT.

This clonotype was counted between two and nine times. The V call is TRBV7-2, the J call TRBJ2-1; 10 nucleotides line up with TRBD1. Germline V lookup: CDR1 SGHTA, CDR2 FQGNSA. The V gene end was trimmed by 5 bases and the J gene end by 7 bases; junction bases not matched to a gene: 5. The CDR3 is made up of 14 amino acids. The CDR3 DNA sequence: TGTGCCAGCAGCGTTAGACAGGGGGCGAATGAGCAGTTCTTC. It specifies CASSVRQGANEQFF.

This clonotype has a handful of counts. The V call is TRBV12-3 or TRBV12-4, the J call TRBJ2-7, with D tentatively TRBD1 (5 bases). CDR3 length: 12 amino acids. V lost 3 bases to trimming and J lost 6 bases, with 9 bases between them. The CDR3 protein is CASSFQGSEQYF. The DNA for the CDR3 is TGTGCCAGCAGTTTCCAGGGAAGCGAGCAGTACTTC.

This clonotype has more than one count but fewer than ten. The chain joins TRBV6-1 to TRBJ1-2; 7 positions agree with TRBD1. Looked up from germline, CDR1 is MNHNS and CDR2 is SASEGT. This CDR3 region has 13 residues. V trimming: 7 bases; J trimming: 2 bases; junction bases outside the gene matches: 4. CDR3 amino acids: CASTETGNYGYTF. The CDR3 DNA follows: TGTGCCAGCACCGAGACAGGGAACTATGGCTACACCTTC.

V is TRBV2 and J is TRBJ2-1; D unresolved. Germline V lookup: CDR1 SNHLY, CDR2 FYNNEI. CDR3 size: 15 residues. The V and J ends lost 1 base and 1 base respectively, with 8 bases between them. CDR3 DNA: TGTGCCAGCAGTGAAGAGGACCCTTCCTACAATGAGCAGTTCTTC. Its protein product is CASSEEDPSYNEQFF.

V is TRBV19 and J is TRBJ2-3; D is ambiguous. CDR3 length: 12 residues. V was cut by 10 bases and J by 1 base, with 9 bases left in between. Germline V gene sequence: CDR1 LNHDA, CDR2 SQIVND (reference sequence). CDR3 loop: CATLMGTDTQYF. In DNA, the CDR3 is TGTGCCACTCTAATGGGCACAGATACGCAGTATTTT. Together with reference TRBV19 and TRBJ2-3, the CDR3 gives the full variable domain: DGGITQSPKYLFRKEGQNVTLSCEQNLNHDAMYWYRQDPGQGLRLIYYSQIVNDFQKGDIAEGYSVSREKKESFPLTVTSAQKNPTAFYLCATLMGTDTQYFGPGTRLTVL.

This chain connects TRBV5-4 to TRBJ2-2, with D unclear. Per the germline V gene, CDR1 is SGHNT and CDR2 is YYREEE (reference sequence). Trimming cost V 2 bases and J 3 bases, with 8 bases left between them. CDR3 size: 14 residues. The CDR3 nucleotides are TGTGCCAGCAGCTTATACAAGGACACCGGGGAGCTGTTTTTT. Its translation: CASSLYKDTGELFF.

The sample holds many counts of this clonotype. This rearrangement joins TRBV20-1 to TRBJ2-3; D gene uncertain. The CDR3 totals 12 residues. V was shortened by 3 bases and J by 2 bases, with 6 bases between the two germline ends. The germline V gene encodes CDR1 DFQATT and CDR2 SNEGSKA (reference sequence). The chain's CDR3 is CSASAYTDTQYF. CDR3 in DNA: TGCAGTGCTAGTGCTTACACAGATACGCAGTATTTT.

This clonotype was detected ten times or more. The chain joins TRBV24-1 to TRBJ2-1, with D possibly TRBD1 on 5 matching bases. V shed 2 bases and J shed 4 bases, with 8 bases lying between them. The CDR3 runs to 14 residues. Germline V gene sequence: CDR1 KGHDR, CDR2 SFDVKD. The DNA for the CDR3 is TGTGCCACCAGTGATTCGACAGCTTACAATGAGCAGTTCTTC. It is translated as CATSDSTAYNEQFF.

This clonotype was observed many times. The chain employs TRBV20-1 and TRBJ2-7; possible D gene TRBD2, 6 bases. CDR1 is DFQATT and CDR2 is SNEGSKA in the germline V gene (reference sequence). CDR3 length equals 14 residues. Trimming removed 5 bases at V and 6 bases at J, with 20 bases between. CDR3 sequence (DNA): TGCAGTGCTCCTCGGGGGACGCCGGAGGGCGAGCAGTACTTC. This translates into CSAPRGTPEGEQYF.

This clonotype was found many times. V usage is TRBV29-1 and J usage is TRBJ2-3; D is possibly TRBD1 (5 bases). CDR3 length equals 14 residues. Germline V gives CDR1 SQVTM, CDR2 ANQGSEA. V gave up 1 base and J gave up 1 base, with 9 bases separating them. CDR3: CSVEGGRGTDTQYF. The CDR3 coding sequence is TGCAGCGTTGAAGGGGGCCGGGGCACAGATACGCAGTATTTT.

The chain is built from TRBV10-3 and TRBJ2-7, with 10 bases aligning to TRBD2. CDR3 length equals 13 residues. With V trimmed by 8 bases and J by 6 bases, 7 bases remained unmatched. Per germline, CDR1 ENHRY and CDR2 SYGVKD. DNA of the CDR3: TGTGCCATCGCGCGCCTAGCGGGGGTCGAGCAGTACTTC. Translating gives CAIARLAGVEQYF.

This clonotype was detected many times. This chain connects TRBV12-3 or TRBV12-4 to TRBJ2-3; TRBD2 matches at 8 bases. The ends lost 3 bases at V and 2 bases at J; junction bases unmatched: 7. This CDR3 contains 16 residues. As DNA, the CDR3 is TGTGCCAGCAGTTTCAGAAGCGGGGGCGACACAGATACGCAGTATTTT. It encodes CASSFRSGGDTDTQYF.

This clonotype showed up just a few times. V gene TRBV5-1 combines with J gene TRBJ2-3; 10 bases match TRBD1. Looked up from germline, CDR1 is SGHRS and CDR2 is YFSETQ. The CDR3 loop spans 16 amino acids. V lost 6 bases and J lost 0; bases outside the gene matches: 7. Here the CDR3 reads CASTPTGGSSTDTQYF. As DNA, the CDR3 is TGCGCCAGCACCCCGACAGGGGGCTCCAGCACAGATACGCAGTATTTT.

This rearrangement joins TRBV7-4 to TRBJ1-2; possible D gene TRBD1, 5 bases. This CDR3 is 13 amino acids long. Trimming removed 5 bases at V and 12 bases at J, with 19 bases between. Germline values: CDR1 SGHVT, CDR2 SQSDAQ. The CDR3 sequence is CASSPLLQAGHTF. CDR3 sequence (DNA): TGTGCCAGCAGCCCCCTCCTACAGGCCGGCCACACCTTC. The full variable domain, its missing parts supplied by reference TRBV7-4 and TRBJ1-2, is GAGVSQSPRYKVAKRGRDVALRCDSISGHVTLYWYRQTLGQGSEVLTYSQSDAQRDKSGRPSGRFSAERPERSVSTLKIQRTEQGDSAVYLCASSPLLQAGHTFGSGTRLTVV.

This clonotype was seen more than once but under ten times. This rearrangement joins TRBV25-1 to TRBJ2-2; D is undetermined. This CDR3 has 13 residues. Germline V CDR1 and CDR2: MGHDK, SYGVNS. V was cut by 7 bases and J by 2 bases, with 8 bases left in between. The CDR3 reads CASKDGNTGELFF. For the CDR3, the DNA is TGTGCCAGCAAGGACGGAAACACCGGGGAGCTGTTTTTT.

This rearrangement joins TRBV6-1 to TRBJ2-6; D is perhaps TRBD1 (6 bases). CDR3 size: 14 residues. CDR1 is MNHNS, CDR2 SASEGT, per germline. V gave up 5 bases and J gave up 8 bases, with 13 bases separating them. The CDR3 DNA reads as TGTGCCAGCAGTCGAAACAGGGAGCCCAACGTCCTGACTTTC. Translation gives CASSRNREPNVLTF.